Below, 25 T cell receptor beta chains from the same sample are listed, as sequenced in a study of identical twins. Each CDR3 protein gets one entry after TCRdb re-called the 5' RACE reads with MiXCR. The table shows hundreds of thousands of distinct CDR3 sequences, with 21% occurring only once. These data were also filed under a second study, of T cells expressing NK-cell markers.

The sequenced sample consisted of PBMCs. The source of these receptors is a woman in her late teens or twenties in good health.

In this sample, this clonotype turned up a few times. The CDR3 sequence is CSARVRSTSSYNEQFF. As DNA, the CDR3 is TGCAGTGCTAGAGTTCGGAGTACTAGCTCCTACAATGAGCAGTTCTTC. The chain carries TRBV20-1 and TRBJ2-1, with D tentatively TRBD2 (5 bases). Trimming cost V 1 base and J 0 bases, with 13 bases left between them. Germline CDR1 DFQATT, CDR2 SNEGSKA (reference sequence). The CDR3 is made up of 16 amino acids.

The chain links TRBV4-3 to TRBJ2-5, with TRBD2 matching 8 bases. With 1 base clipped from V and 2 bases from J, the junction kept 6 bases outside the gene matches. Germline assignment: CDR1 LGHNA and CDR2 YSLEER. This CDR3 contains 16 residues. The CDR3 sequence is CASSQVFAGGQETQYF. CDR3 DNA sequence: TGCGCCAGCAGCCAAGTTTTCGCGGGAGGACAAGAGACCCAGTACTTC.

The chain is built from TRBV12-3 or TRBV12-4 and TRBJ2-1, with 7 bases that match TRBD1. This CDR3 is 15 amino acids long. V lost 6 bases to trimming and J lost 0 bases; unmatched junction nucleotides: 5. Here the CDR3 DNA reads TGTGCCAGCAGGACGACAGGGAGCTCCTACAATGAGCAGTTCTTC. This codes for CASRTTGSSYNEQFF.

The gene calls are TRBV12-3 or TRBV12-4 and TRBJ2-2; TRBD2 is a possible D gene (6 bases). The CDR3 has 14 amino acids. Trimming cost V 10 bases and J 1 base, with 13 bases left between them. The CDR3 is CATVGGENTGELFF. The DNA of the CDR3 is TGTGCCACGGTGGGGGGAGAGAACACCGGGGAGCTGTTTTTT.

This chain uses TRBV19 with TRBJ1-1, with 8 bases matching TRBD1. The CDR3 has 13 residues. V was pared by 7 bases and J by 5 bases, with 6 bases of the junction left unmatched. Germline CDR1 reads LNHDA; CDR2 reads SQIVND (reference sequence). The CDR3 protein is CASTDRVMTEAFF. The CDR3 coding sequence is TGTGCCAGTACGGACAGGGTGATGACTGAAGCTTTCTTT.

CDR3 DNA: TGTGCCTGGAGTGTACAGGGAGGGGAGCCCCAGCATTTT. It translates to CAWSVQGGEPQHF. The rearrangement uses TRBV30 and TRBJ1-5; D is perhaps TRBD1 (6 bases). The germline V gene has CDR1 GTSNPN and CDR2 SVGIG (reference sequence). Trimming removed 0 bases from V and 8 bases from J, with 11 bases in between. This CDR3 is 13 amino acids long.

This clonotype was picked up a small number of times. The chain combines TRBV29-1 with TRBJ2-7; weak D call: TRBD1 (5 bases). The CDR3 has 12 amino acids. CDR1 is SQVTM, CDR2 ANQGSEA, per germline. Trimming stripped 4 bases from V and 7 bases from J, with 14 bases between. This chain's CDR3 is CSVAGRASEQYF. As DNA, the CDR3 is TGCAGCGTTGCGGGCAGGGCAAGTGAGCAGTACTTC.

The sample holds a few counts of this clonotype. This chain links TRBV20-1 with TRBJ2-3; D perhaps matches TRBD2 (6 bases). CDR3 length: 15 amino acids. Trimming removed 0 bases from V and 1 base from J, with 11 bases in between. Germline CDR1 reads DFQATT; CDR2 reads SNEGSKA (reference sequence). This CDR3 reads CSARDFAGRTDTQYF. CDR3 DNA sequence: TGCAGTGCTAGAGATTTTGCGGGACGCACAGATACGCAGTATTTT.

This chain connects TRBV20-1 to TRBJ2-7; D not certain. The CDR3 runs 11 residues. In germline, CDR1 is DFQATT, CDR2 SNEGSKA (reference sequence). The V and J ends lost 4 bases and 3 bases respectively, with 7 bases between them. The CDR3 nucleotides are TGCAGTGCTACTCATTTCTACGAGCAGTACTTC. Protein sequence: CSATHFYEQYF.

This clonotype was counted many times. The gene calls are TRBV29-1 and TRBJ1-4, with D unclear. There are 14 residues in the CDR3. Germline V gene lookup returns CDR1 SQVTM and CDR2 ANQGSEA. V lost 0 bases and J lost 7, with 12 bases in between. The CDR3 coding sequence is TGCAGCGTTGAAGATCTGTTTGGTGGTGAAAAACTGTTTTTT. Encoded protein: CSVEDLFGGEKLFF.

The chain combines TRBV5-1 with TRBJ1-2; D gene ambiguous. CDR1 is SGHRS and CDR2 is YFSETQ in the germline V gene. V gave up 0 bases and J gave up 5 bases, with 11 bases separating them. The CDR3 sequence is 14 residues long. The CDR3 region has the DNA TGCGCCAGCAGCTTGGTCGGTGATCAATATGGCTACACCTTC. Translated, it gives CASSLVGDQYGYTF. Looking up the rest from reference TRBV5-1 and TRBJ1-2 gives the full variable domain: KAGVTQTPRYLIKTRGQQVTLSCSPISGHRSVSWYQQTPGQGLQFLFEYFSETQRNKGNFPGRFSGRQFSNSRSEMNVSTLELGDSALYLCASSLVGDQYGYTFGSGTRLTVV.

The gene calls are TRBV12-3 or TRBV12-4 and TRBJ1-5; TRBD1 matches 7 bases. The CDR3 covers 15 residues. Trimming cost V 5 bases and J 6 bases; bases outside gene matches: 10. The CDR3 nucleotides are TGTGCCAGCAGTCCAGGAGGGGGCTCGGGTCAGCCCCAGCATTTT. Amino acid sequence: CASSPGGGSGQPQHF.

This chain links TRBV20-1 with TRBJ2-7, with D maybe TRBD2 (5 bases). Trimming left V 6 bases short and J 0 bases short, with 15 bases between. The CDR3 runs to 14 residues. Germline loops: CDR1 DFQATT, CDR2 SNEGSKA (reference sequence). The CDR3 DNA reads as TGCAGTGCCCTTGCGGAGCGGAGCTCCTACGAGCAGTACTTC. It codes for CSALAERSSYEQYF.

This clonotype came up a few times. Being one base from a much bigger clone, this may be a read error. V and J are TRBV5-6 and TRBJ2-1; 11 positions agree with TRBD2. The CDR3 runs to 15 residues. After removal of 5 bases from V and 7 bases from J, the junction contained 8 bases not matched to a gene. CDR1 is SGHDT and CDR2 is YYEEEE in the germline V gene. The CDR3 reads CASRYLAGGPNEQFF. The CDR3 bases are TGTGCCAGCAGATACTTAGCGGGGGGGCCTAATGAGCAGTTCTTC. The variable domain in full, with the rest retrieved from reference TRBV5-6 and TRBJ2-1, is DAGVTQSPTHLIKTRGQQVTLRCSPKSGHDTVSWYQQALGQGPQFIFQYYEEEERQRGNFPDRFSGHQFPNYSSELNVNALLLGDSALYLCASRYLAGGPNEQFFGPGTRLTVL.

This clonotype was detected a few times. J is TRBJ2-6 and V is TRBV15; maybe TRBD1 (5 bases). The CDR3 is 16 amino acids. The germline CDR1 and CDR2 sequences are LNHNV and YYDKDF (reference sequence). With 1 base removed from V and 0 bases from J, the gap between germline ends came to 7 bases. CDR3 sequence reads: CATSRVGASGANVLTF. The CDR3 DNA is TGTGCCACCAGCAGAGTAGGGGCCTCTGGGGCCAACGTCCTGACTTTC.

This chain uses TRBV5-5 with TRBJ2-7; the D gene is possibly TRBD2 (5 bases). This CDR3 region has 15 residues. V lost 4 bases, J lost 6 bases, and 20 bases lay in between. CDR1 and CDR2 from the germline V gene are SGHKS and YYEKEE (reference sequence). CDR3 sequence reads: CASSPPGRGVGEQYF. CDR3 nucleotide sequence: TGTGCCAGCAGCCCCCCCGGCCGGGGAGTGGGCGAGCAGTACTTC.

The V gene is TRBV29-1, the J gene TRBJ2-1; 11 nucleotides match TRBD2. With V trimmed by 4 bases and J by 7 bases, 6 bases remained unmatched. The CDR3 spans 14 residues. In germline, CDR1 is SQVTM, CDR2 ANQGSEA. CDR3 coding DNA: TGCAGCGTTGGAGCTAGCGGGGGGTCAAATGAGCAGTTCTTC. It specifies CSVGASGGSNEQFF.

The chain carries TRBV5-1 and TRBJ2-3; maybe TRBD2 (6 bases). Per the germline V gene, CDR1 is SGHRS and CDR2 is YFSETQ. Trimming stripped 9 bases from V and 0 bases from J, with 14 bases between. The CDR3 is made up of 14 amino acids. DNA for the CDR3: TGCGCCACCGCGGGGCTAGCGAGCACAGATACGCAGTATTTT. Encoded protein: CATAGLASTDTQYF.

The chain joins TRBV7-9 to TRBJ1-1; D call uncertain. The V and J ends lost 7 bases and 3 bases respectively, with 9 bases between them. The CDR3 has 12 amino acids. The V gene's germline CDR1 is SEHNR and CDR2 FQNEAQ (reference sequence). DNA of the CDR3: TGTGCCAGCAACCCAGTGGACACTGAAGCTTTCTTT. Translation: CASNPVDTEAFF.

The V call is TRBV20-1, the J call TRBJ1-2; D gene uncertain. Germline V gene lookup returns CDR1 DFQATT and CDR2 SNEGSKA (reference sequence). The CDR3 sequence is 12 residues long. V gave up 5 bases and J gave up 5 bases, with 12 bases separating them. The CDR3 DNA follows: TGCAGTGCTCCCGTTCAGCCATATGGCTACACCTTC. This encodes CSAPVQPYGYTF.

V usage is TRBV5-1 and J usage is TRBJ2-2; unclear D gene. Trimming pared 6 bases from V and 1 base from J, leaving 7 bases between. CDR3 size: 13 residues. Germline loops: CDR1 SGHRS, CDR2 YFSETQ. The CDR3 coding sequence is TGCGCCAGCAAGAAAGAGAACACCGGGGAGCTGTTTTTT. It is translated as CASKKENTGELFF.

In this sample, this clonotype turned up many times. The genes are TRBV6-5 and TRBJ2-6; D not certain. This CDR3 comprises 15 residues. The germline V gene has CDR1 MNHEY and CDR2 SVGAGI. V dropped 2 bases and J dropped 4 bases, with 9 bases sitting between them. CDR3 loop: CASSYAGTGANVLTF. The CDR3 nucleotides read TGTGCCAGCAGTTACGCTGGCACCGGGGCCAACGTCCTGACTTTC.

This clonotype was counted a few times. This rearrangement joins TRBV18 to TRBJ2-1, with TRBD2 identical over 7 bases. The V and J ends lost 3 bases and 6 bases, in that order; junction bases with no gene match: 8. Germline CDR1 KGHSH, CDR2 LQKENI. The CDR3 covers 15 residues. CDR3: CASSPGGRVSNEQFF. Written as DNA, the CDR3 is TGTGCCAGCTCACCGGGCGGGAGAGTCTCCAATGAGCAGTTCTTC.

The genes are TRBV4-3 and TRBJ2-1; 10 nucleotides line up with TRBD1. Trimming took 5 bases from V and 7 from J; bases not matched to a gene: 8. The CDR3 loop spans 15 amino acids. CDR1 LGHNA and CDR2 YSLEER come from the germline V gene. This CDR3 is CASSEGTGARNEQFF. CDR3 bases: TGCGCCAGCAGCGAAGGGACAGGGGCTCGGAATGAGCAGTTCTTC.

The chain carries TRBV12-3 or TRBV12-4 and TRBJ2-1; tentatively, D is TRBD2 (6 bases). The ends were cut back, 6 bases at V and 7 bases at J, with 10 bases in the middle. This CDR3 is built from 12 residues. CDR3 residues: CASSWEDNEQFF. The DNA for the CDR3 is TGTGCCAGCAGCTGGGAGGATAATGAGCAGTTCTTC.